A selection of T cell receptor beta chains follows, all from one sample in a study of patients and donors after allogeneic stem cell transplantation. MiXCR was run by TCRdb on the RT-PCR reads, yielding one entry per CDR3 protein. The table records about a million distinct CDR3 sequences, roughly 18% of them present only once. Sequenced material: blood, either unsorted or a sorted T cell fraction (not recorded which). The receptors originated from a human donor who was either an allogeneic HSCT recipient or a stem cell or donor lymphocyte infusion donor (not recorded which). It is not recorded whose cells these are; they may come from a transplant donor. CDR3s include the opening cysteine and the closing phenylalanine or tryptophan. D genes are given only for firm matches. Not all rows give a size; the values are once, few, many and, for expanded clones, a class.

clone_size v_call d_call cdr3_aa
few TRBV29-1 - CSGAGKETQYF
many TRBV4-3 - CASSQDTDRLYGYTF
- TRBV6-1 TRBD2 CASRLAGAGWNEQFF
- TRBV2 - CASSIGTSNNEQFF
- TRBV12-3/TRBV12-4 - CASGGGNTEAFF
- TRBV20-1 TRBD1 CSASDRGRNQPQHF
- TRBV15 TRBD2 CATSRLTSGGARETQYF
- TRBV6-1 - CASSRGLRGALTDTQYF
once TRBV7-9 - CASSLRGLYFRDTQYF
few TRBV6-1 - CASSPTGATNEKLFF
few TRBV5-1 - CASSSIVPLTDTQYF
- TRBV25-1 - CASSEYEREEGYGYTF
- TRBV5-6 TRBD2 CASSLSGTSWNEQFF
- TRBV12-3/TRBV12-4 - CASSRTPGRTEAFF
- TRBV9 - CASSEQTTGEQELFF
- TRBV9 - CASSVDFGGVETQYF
- TRBV2 - CASIEMGTQYF
few TRBV20-1 TRBD2 CSARISGAYNEQFF
- TRBV3-1 - CASSQDMSRKTQYF
- TRBV5-8 - CASSLGRDGDTQYF
few TRBV24-1 - CATSDLRGQINEQFF
once TRBV9 TRBD2 CASSALRLAGDEQFF
- TRBV7-2 - CASSQTPDAGSSPLHF
few TRBV7-9 - CASNRRDDEAFF
few TRBV6-5 - CASSYRGRVGNTEAFF
- TRBV20-1 - CSAREIESGELFF
- TRBV3-1 TRBD2 CASSLRTSVADTQYF
few TRBV6-1 TRBD1 CASRTGTGGPDTQYF
- TRBV20-1 - CSARDRLGQQNTEAFF
many TRBV12-3/TRBV12-4 - CASRSKRRGGSGELFF
few TRBV5-1 TRBD2 CASSLRPLAGGRNEQFF
few TRBV6-1 TRBD1 CASSPGQGWEKLFF
- TRBV12-3/TRBV12-4 - CASSYTLLGDLYNEQFF
- TRBV6-1 - CASSGDFGGGSYEQYF
- TRBV12-3/TRBV12-4 TRBD2 CASNPGTSVYNEQFF
- TRBV27 TRBD2 CASSSSGGADEQYF
few TRBV11-2 - CASSLEGRVRNEQYF
few TRBV3-1 - CASSQVDRGKAFF
- TRBV20-1 TRBD2 CSARDTGASSGGSETQYF
- TRBV21-1 - CASRSGVGEAFF
- TRBV4-1 TRBD2 CASSEGTSGNYEQYF
- TRBV9 - CASSPSTNVLTF
- TRBV5-1 - CASSLAQVGEKLFF
- TRBV9 TRBD2 CASSHQGGLAGPETQYF
- TRBV2 - CASTQSSGNIQYF
few TRBV7-8 TRBD1 CASSGDRAGNYGYTF
few TRBV6-2/TRBV6-3 - CASSLKATDTQYF
- TRBV5-1 TRBD2 CASSSPGLAGGPVKDTQYF
- TRBV4-2 TRBD2 CASSHLAGGSQQPYEQYF
few TRBV29-1 - CSVGTTSRTDTQYF
- TRBV10-3 - CAISGQSTDTQYF
few TRBV3-1 TRBD1 CASSYRGNNSPLHF